The sequence of this T cell receptor (beta chain) was determined in a study of shared clonotypes between healthy human individuals. Germline V gene data show CDR1 as SGHNT and CDR2 as YYREEE (reference sequence). With 4 bases clipped from V and 6 bases from J, the junction kept 7 bases outside the gene matches. The CDR3 is made up of 14 amino acids. TCRdb's copy holds only in-frame clones and misses some; the assay was immunoSEQ multiplex PCR. This sample has about 1.5 million clones; roughly 96% occur once, and the top ten carry roughly 1.2%. Sequencing was performed on naive CD4+ T cells sorted from blood. Subset in this sample: CD45RA+ positively selected. The receptor's source is a man aged 25-40 years in good health. The gene calls are TRBV5-4 and TRBJ2-7; 10 bases match TRBD2. CDR3: CASSRTSGQGEQYF. CDR3 bases: TGTGCCAGCAGCCGGACTAGCGGCCAAGGCGAGCAGTACTTC.